The 15 T cell receptor beta chains below were found in one sample sequenced in a study of blood T cell repertoires in COVID-19 (dated by TCRdb to 2019 to 2021). Receptor libraries were prepared by the immunoSEQ multiplex PCR assay. This is the immuneACCESS table as TCRdb keeps it, with only in-frame sequences that have V and J called. A part of the clones is gone; compared with another copy, unresolved V genes explain less than half, and the rest is unexplained. For this sample the table gives around 180,000 clones, of which under 85% were detected only once. The top ten hold over 7.5% of the sample. The source material was peripheral blood. The receptors stem from a woman of 80 years or more with acute or convalescent COVID-19.

The chain is built from TRBV5-6 and TRBJ1-4; TRBD1 matches at 7 bases. Germline trimming cut 3 bases from V and 3 bases from J; bases unmatched to any gene: 5. CDR3 length: 15 amino acids. Per the germline V gene, CDR1 is SGHDT and CDR2 is YYEEEE. In nucleotides, the CDR3 is TGTGCCAGCAGCTCTATAAGGGGGCCTAATGAAAAACTGTTTTTT. Residues: CASSSIRGPNEKLFF.

This rearrangement joins TRBV5-1 to TRBJ2-7; 11 bases are shared with TRBD2. The CDR3 contains 15 residues. V was pared by 7 bases and J by 4 bases, with 10 bases of the junction left unmatched. Per germline, CDR1 SGHRS and CDR2 YFSETQ. The CDR3 nucleotides are TGCGCCAGCGCGCCCCCCGGGACTAGCGGATACGAGCAGTACTTC. It codes for CASAPPGTSGYEQYF.

This sequence joins TRBV24-1 and TRBJ2-1, with 8 bases that match TRBD1. Germline V CDR1 and CDR2: KGHDR, SFDVKD. The CDR3 length is 13 residues. The junction had 5 bases not matched to a gene; V was cut back by 7 bases and J by 7 bases. The CDR3, as DNA: TGTGCCACCAGAGGACAGGGAAGGAATGAGCAGTTCTTC. It yields the protein CATRGQGRNEQFF.

V is TRBV5-1 and J is TRBJ2-1, with 9 bases identical to TRBD2. The junction had 12 bases not matched to a gene; V was cut back by 5 bases and J by 0 bases. The CDR3 spans 18 residues. Per germline, CDR1 SGHRS and CDR2 YFSETQ. DNA of the CDR3: TGCGCCAGCAGTCGGGGAGCGGGGGGCAAGAGCTCCTACAATGAGCAGTTCTTC. Translation: CASSRGAGGKSSYNEQFF.

The chain couples TRBV27 to TRBJ1-5, with 8 nucleotides matching TRBD1. Unmatched junction bases numbered 5, after V lost 3 bases and J lost 7 bases. Germline CDR1 and CDR2: MNHEY and SMNVEV (reference sequence). The CDR3 spans 14 residues. The CDR3 loop reads CASSFGQGEQPQHF. In DNA form, the CDR3 reads TGTGCCAGCAGTTTCGGACAGGGCGAGCAGCCCCAGCATTTT.

The rearrangement links TRBV7-9 to TRBJ2-2, with D perhaps matching TRBD2 (6 bases). V gave up 3 bases and J gave up 3 bases, with 11 bases separating them. The CDR3 totals 15 residues. Germline CDR1 reads SEHNR; CDR2 reads FQNEAQ (reference sequence). CDR3 DNA: TGTGCCAGCAGCTTGGGGGGATCCGACACCGGGGAGCTGTTTTTT. It is translated as CASSLGGSDTGELFF.

This clone was detected a few times. The chain employs TRBV9 and TRBJ2-7; D possibly corresponds to TRBD1 (6 bases). Trimming removed 4 bases from V and 7 bases from J, with 21 bases in between. CDR1 is SGDLS and CDR2 is YYNGEE in the germline V gene. The length of the CDR3 is 15 residues. CDR3 amino acids: CASSPRVLGAQEQYF. DNA for the CDR3: TGTGCCAGCAGCCCCCGGGTGTTGGGGGCGCAGGAGCAGTACTTC.

The gene calls are TRBV7-2 and TRBJ2-3; a possible D gene is TRBD2 (6 bases). The CDR3 totals 12 residues. The V end lost 6 bases, the J end lost 3 bases, and 7 bases lay between the germline ends. The germline CDR1 and CDR2 sequences are SGHTA and FQGNSA. CDR3 protein: CASSGLTDTQYF. For the CDR3, the DNA is TGTGCCAGCAGTGGACTAACAGATACGCAGTATTTT. Together with reference TRBV7-2 and TRBJ2-3, the CDR3 gives the full variable domain: GAGVSQSPSNKVTEKGKDVELRCDPISGHTALYWYRQSLGQGLEFLIYFQGNSAPDKSGLPSDRFSAERTGGSVSTLTIQRTQQEDSAVYLCASSGLTDTQYFGPGTRLTVL.

CDR3 in amino acids: CASSLEDIQYF. In DNA, the CDR3 is TGTGCCAGCAGCCTCGAGGACATTCAGTACTTC. The rearrangement links TRBV12-3 or TRBV12-4 to TRBJ2-4, with no clear D. Trimming left V 6 bases short and J 8 bases short, with 8 bases between. The CDR3 loop spans 11 amino acids.

The chain has TRBV4-3 and TRBJ1-3, with D possibly TRBD1 on 5 matching bases. Germline V CDR1 and CDR2: LGHNA, YSLEER. CDR3 length: 15 residues. The V end was cut by 0 bases, the J end by 3 bases, with 9 bases between. CDR3: CASSQENTGGNTIYF. For the CDR3, the DNA is TGCGCCAGCAGCCAAGAAAACACAGGTGGAAACACCATATATTTT.

This clone came up once. The gene calls are TRBV20-1 and TRBJ2-1, with TRBD2 identical over 8 bases. Trimming removed 3 bases from V and 8 bases from J; junction bases left unmatched: 12. Per the germline V gene, CDR1 is DFQATT and CDR2 is SNEGSKA (reference sequence). The CDR3 totals 15 residues. Here the CDR3 reads CSASMGTSGGDEQFF. DNA of the CDR3: TGCAGTGCTAGTATGGGTACTAGCGGAGGGGATGAGCAGTTCTTC.

This sequence joins TRBV10-3 and TRBJ2-1, with 10 bases aligning to TRBD1. The CDR3 is made up of 12 amino acids. Germline V lookup: CDR1 ENHRY, CDR2 SYGVKD. The junction had 5 bases not matched to a gene; V was cut back by 9 bases and J by 9 bases. CDR3 sequence: CAIGTGAPEQFF. DNA for the CDR3: TGTGCCATAGGGACAGGGGCTCCTGAGCAGTTCTTC.

V usage is TRBV9 and J usage is TRBJ2-1; tentative D call: TRBD2 (6 bases). Germline assignment: CDR1 SGDLS and CDR2 YYNGEE. V dropped 3 bases and J dropped 2 bases, with 12 bases sitting between them. CDR3 length: 15 residues. The CDR3 coding sequence is TGTGCCAGCAGCGAGGGACTTGGGGCCTACAATGAGCAGTTCTTC. It encodes CASSEGLGAYNEQFF.

The chain is built from TRBV29-1 and TRBJ1-5, with D possibly matching TRBD1 (6 bases). Germline V gives CDR1 SQVTM, CDR2 ANQGSEA. Trimming took 7 bases from V and 1 from J, leaving 11 bases between them. CDR3 length: 13 residues. For the CDR3, the DNA is TGCAGCGCCCAGGACAGCAGCAATCAGCCCCAGCATTTT. Protein: CSAQDSSNQPQHF.

V is TRBV9 and J is TRBJ1-3; D is perhaps TRBD1 (5 bases). Germline assignment: CDR1 SGDLS and CDR2 YYNGEE. The CDR3 covers 13 residues. Trimming removed 5 bases from V and 9 bases from J, with 15 bases in between. The CDR3 region is CASSEAGEGTIYF. The CDR3 bases are TGTGCCAGCAGTGAGGCGGGGGAGGGCACCATATATTTT.